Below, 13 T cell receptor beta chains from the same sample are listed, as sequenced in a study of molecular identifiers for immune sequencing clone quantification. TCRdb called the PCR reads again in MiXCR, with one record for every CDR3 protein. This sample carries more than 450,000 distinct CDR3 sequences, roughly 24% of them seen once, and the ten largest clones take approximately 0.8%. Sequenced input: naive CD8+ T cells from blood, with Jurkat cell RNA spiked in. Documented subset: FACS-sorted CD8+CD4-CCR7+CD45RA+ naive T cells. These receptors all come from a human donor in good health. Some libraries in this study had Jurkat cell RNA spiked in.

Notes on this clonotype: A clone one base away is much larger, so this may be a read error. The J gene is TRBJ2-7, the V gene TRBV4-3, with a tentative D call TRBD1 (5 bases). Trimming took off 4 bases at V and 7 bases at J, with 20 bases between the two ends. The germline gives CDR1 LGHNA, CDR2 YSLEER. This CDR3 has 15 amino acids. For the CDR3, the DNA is TGCGCCAGCAGCCGCTATGGGGCAGGGTCGGTGGAGCAGTACTTC. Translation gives CASSRYGAGSVEQYF.

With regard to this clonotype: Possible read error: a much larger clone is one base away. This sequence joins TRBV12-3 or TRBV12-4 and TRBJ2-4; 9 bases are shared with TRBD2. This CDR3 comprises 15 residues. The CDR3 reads CANSFWSSGAHIQYF. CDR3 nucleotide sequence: TGTGCCAACAGTTTTTGGTCTAGCGGGGCGCACATTCAGTACTTC.

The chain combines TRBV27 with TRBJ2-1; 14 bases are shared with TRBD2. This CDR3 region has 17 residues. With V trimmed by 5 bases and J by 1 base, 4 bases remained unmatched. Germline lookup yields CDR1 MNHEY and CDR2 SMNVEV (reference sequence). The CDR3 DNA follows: TGTGCCAGCAGTCCGACTAGCGGGGGGGGGTCCTACAATGAGCAGTTCTTC. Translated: CASSPTSGGGSYNEQFF.

The CDR3: CASSSHKSLAGKIDTQYF. CDR3 bases: TGTGCCAGCAGCTCCCACAAATCACTAGCGGGGAAGATAGATACGCAGTATTTT. The genes are TRBV7-9 and TRBJ2-3; 10 bases agree with TRBD2. The CDR3 has 18 residues. V lost 4 bases and J lost 5; bases outside the gene matches: 15. In germline, CDR1 is SEHNR, CDR2 FQNEAQ (reference sequence).

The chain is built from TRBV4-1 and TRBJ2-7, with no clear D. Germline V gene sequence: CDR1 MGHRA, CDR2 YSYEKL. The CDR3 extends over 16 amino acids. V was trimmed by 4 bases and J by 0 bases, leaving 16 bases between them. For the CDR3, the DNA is TGCGCCAGCAGCCTAATCGAGACACCGAGCTCCTACGAGCAGTACTTC. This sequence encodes CASSLIETPSSYEQYF.

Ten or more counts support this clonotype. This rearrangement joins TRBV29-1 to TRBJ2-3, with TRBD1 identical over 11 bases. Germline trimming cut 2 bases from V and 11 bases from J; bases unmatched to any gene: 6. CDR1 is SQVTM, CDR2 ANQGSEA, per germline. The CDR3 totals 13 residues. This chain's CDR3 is CSVERGGQGEQYF. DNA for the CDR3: TGCAGCGTTGAAAGGGGGGGACAGGGGGAGCAGTATTTT.

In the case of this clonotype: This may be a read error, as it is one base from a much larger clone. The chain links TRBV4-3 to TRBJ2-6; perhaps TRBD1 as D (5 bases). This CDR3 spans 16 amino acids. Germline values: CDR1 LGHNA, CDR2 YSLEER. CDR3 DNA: TGCGCCAGCAGCCAAGAAGCCAGCTCTGGGGCCGACGTCCTGACTTTC. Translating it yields CASSQEASSGADVLTF.

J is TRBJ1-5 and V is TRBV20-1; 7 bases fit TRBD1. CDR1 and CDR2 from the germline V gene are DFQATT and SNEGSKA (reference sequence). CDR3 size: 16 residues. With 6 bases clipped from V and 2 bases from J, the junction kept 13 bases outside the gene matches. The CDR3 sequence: CSAKQGRGFRNQPQHF. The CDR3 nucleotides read TGCAGTGCGAAACAGGGGCGAGGGTTTCGCAATCAGCCCCAGCATTTT.

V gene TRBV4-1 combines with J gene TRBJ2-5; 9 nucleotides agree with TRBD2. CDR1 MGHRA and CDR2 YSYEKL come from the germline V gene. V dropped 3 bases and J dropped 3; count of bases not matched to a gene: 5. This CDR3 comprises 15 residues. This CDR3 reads CASSQYSGGEETQYF. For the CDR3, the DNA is TGCGCCAGCAGCCAGTATAGCGGGGGAGAAGAGACCCAGTACTTC.

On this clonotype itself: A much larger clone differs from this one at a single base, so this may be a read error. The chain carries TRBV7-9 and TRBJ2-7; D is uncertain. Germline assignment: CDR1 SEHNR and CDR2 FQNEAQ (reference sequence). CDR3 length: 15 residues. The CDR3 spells CASGLVTATSYEQYF. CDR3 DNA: TGTGCCAGCGGCTTAGTAACCGCGACCTCCTACGAGCAGTACTTC. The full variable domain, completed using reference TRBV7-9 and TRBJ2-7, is DTGVSQNPRHKITKRGQNVTFRCDPISEHNRLYWYRQTLGQGPEFLTYFQNEAQLEKSRLLSDRFSAERPKGSFSTLEIQRTEQGDSAMYLCASGLVTATSYEQYFGPGTRLTVT.

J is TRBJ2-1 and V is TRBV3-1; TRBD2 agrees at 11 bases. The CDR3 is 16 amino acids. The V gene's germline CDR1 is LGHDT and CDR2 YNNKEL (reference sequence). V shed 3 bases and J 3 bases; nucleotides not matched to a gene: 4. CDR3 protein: CASSHTGLADYNEQFF. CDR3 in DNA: TGTGCCAGCAGCCACACGGGACTAGCGGACTACAATGAGCAGTTCTTC.

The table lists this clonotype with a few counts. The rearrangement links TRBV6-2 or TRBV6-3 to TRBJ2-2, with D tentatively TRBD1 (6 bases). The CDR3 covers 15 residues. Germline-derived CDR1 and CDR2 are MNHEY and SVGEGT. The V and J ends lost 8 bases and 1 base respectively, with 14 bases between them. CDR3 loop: CASSPTTGNTGELFF. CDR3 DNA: TGTGCCAGCTCACCAACGACAGGGAACACCGGGGAGCTGTTTTTT.

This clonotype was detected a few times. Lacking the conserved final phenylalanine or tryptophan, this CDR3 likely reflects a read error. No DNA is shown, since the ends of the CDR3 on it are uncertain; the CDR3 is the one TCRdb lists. This CDR3 reads CASSKVVLGGGVNQPQHS. This sequence joins TRBV21-1 and TRBJ1-5; no check of the table's D call, TRBD1, against the DNA was made. TRBV21-1 is a listed pseudogene. The CDR3 has 18 amino acids, counting both end residues.